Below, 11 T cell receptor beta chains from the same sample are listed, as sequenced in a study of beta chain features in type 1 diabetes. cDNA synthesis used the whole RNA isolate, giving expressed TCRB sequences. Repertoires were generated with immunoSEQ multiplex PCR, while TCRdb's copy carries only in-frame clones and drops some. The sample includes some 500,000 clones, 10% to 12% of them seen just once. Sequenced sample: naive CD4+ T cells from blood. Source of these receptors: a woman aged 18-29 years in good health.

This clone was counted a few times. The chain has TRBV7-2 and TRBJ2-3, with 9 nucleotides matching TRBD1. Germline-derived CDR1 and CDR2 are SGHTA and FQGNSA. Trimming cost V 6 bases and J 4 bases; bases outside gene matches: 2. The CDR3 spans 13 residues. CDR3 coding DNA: TGTGCCAGCAGGACAGGGGGAGCAGATACGCAGTATTTT. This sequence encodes CASRTGGADTQYF.

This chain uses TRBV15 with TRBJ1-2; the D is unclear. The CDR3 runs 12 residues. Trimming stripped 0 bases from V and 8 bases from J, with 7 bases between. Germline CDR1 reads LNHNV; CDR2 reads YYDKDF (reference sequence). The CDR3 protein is CATSRDHSGYTF. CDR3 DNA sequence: TGTGCCACCAGCAGAGATCATAGCGGCTACACCTTC.

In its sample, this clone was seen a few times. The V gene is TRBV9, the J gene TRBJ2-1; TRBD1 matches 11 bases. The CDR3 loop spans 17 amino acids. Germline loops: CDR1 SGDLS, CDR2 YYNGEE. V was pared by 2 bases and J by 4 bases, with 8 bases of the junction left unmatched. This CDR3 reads CASSVTPGTGGYNEQFF. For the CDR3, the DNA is TGTGCCAGCAGCGTCACACCCGGGACAGGGGGGTACAATGAGCAGTTCTTC.

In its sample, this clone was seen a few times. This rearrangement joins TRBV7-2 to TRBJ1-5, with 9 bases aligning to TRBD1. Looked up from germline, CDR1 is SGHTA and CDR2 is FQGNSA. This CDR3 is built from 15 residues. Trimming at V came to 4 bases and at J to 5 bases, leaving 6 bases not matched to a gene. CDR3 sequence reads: CASSSDRGMDQPQHF. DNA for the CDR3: TGTGCCAGCAGCTCCGACAGGGGGATGGATCAGCCCCAGCATTTT.

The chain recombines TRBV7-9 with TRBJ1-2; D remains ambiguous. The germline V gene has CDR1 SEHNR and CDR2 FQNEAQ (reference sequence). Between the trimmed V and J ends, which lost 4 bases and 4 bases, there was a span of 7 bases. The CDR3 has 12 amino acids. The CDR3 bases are TGTGCCAGCAGCTCCGAGGGCTATGGCTACACCTTC. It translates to CASSSEGYGYTF.

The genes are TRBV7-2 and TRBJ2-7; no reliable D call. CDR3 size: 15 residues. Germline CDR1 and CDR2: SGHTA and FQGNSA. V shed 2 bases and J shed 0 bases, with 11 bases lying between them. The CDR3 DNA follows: TGTGCCAGCAGCTTATCCCCCCGGAACTCCTACGAGCAGTACTTC. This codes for CASSLSPRNSYEQYF.

This CDR3 is CASSLDPVVAGELFF. CDR3 DNA: TGCGCCAGCAGCTTGGATCCCGTGGTGGCCGGGGAGCTGTTTTTT. J is TRBJ2-2 and V is TRBV5-1; D is undetermined. Per the germline V gene, CDR1 is SGHRS and CDR2 is YFSETQ. The CDR3 covers 15 residues. Trimming pared 0 bases from V and 6 bases from J, leaving 12 bases between. Drawing the rest from reference TRBV5-1 and TRBJ2-2, the complete variable domain is KAGVTQTPRYLIKTRGQQVTLSCSPISGHRSVSWYQQTPGQGLQFLFEYFSETQRNKGNFPGRFSGRQFSNSRSEMNVSTLELGDSALYLCASSLDPVVAGELFFGEGSRLTVL.

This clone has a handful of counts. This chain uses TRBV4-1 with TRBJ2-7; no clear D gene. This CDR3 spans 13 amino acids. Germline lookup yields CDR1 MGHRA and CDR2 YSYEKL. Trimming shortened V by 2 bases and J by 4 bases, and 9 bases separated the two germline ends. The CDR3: CASSQYIHYEQYV. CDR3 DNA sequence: TGCGCCAGCAGCCAATATATCCATTACGAGCAGTACGTC.

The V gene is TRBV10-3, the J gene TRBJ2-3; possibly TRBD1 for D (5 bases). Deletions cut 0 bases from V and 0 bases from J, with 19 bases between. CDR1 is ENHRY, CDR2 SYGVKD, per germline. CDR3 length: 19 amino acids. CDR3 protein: CAISESDPHRRKSTDTQYF. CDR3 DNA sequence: TGTGCCATCAGTGAGTCGGATCCTCACAGGCGGAAAAGCACAGATACGCAGTATTTT.

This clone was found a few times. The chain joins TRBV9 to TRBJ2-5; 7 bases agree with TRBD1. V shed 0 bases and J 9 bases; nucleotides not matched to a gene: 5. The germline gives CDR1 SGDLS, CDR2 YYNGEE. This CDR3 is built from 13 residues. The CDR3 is CASSVGRQGSQYF. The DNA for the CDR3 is TGTGCCAGCAGCGTAGGCCGACAGGGTTCCCAGTACTTC.

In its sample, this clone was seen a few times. This CDR3 reads CASSHTGGSYEQYV. Written as DNA, the CDR3 is TGTGCCAGCTCACATACAGGGGGATCCTACGAGCAGTACGTC. The chain couples TRBV18 to TRBJ2-7; 8 bases are shared with TRBD1. V was clipped by 4 bases and J by 1 base; unmatched bases: 3. CDR1 and CDR2 (germline): KGHSH, LQKENI. CDR3 length: 14 residues.